Each of the 15 T cell receptor beta chains below was sequenced from the same sample in a study of blood T cell repertoires in COVID-19. Clones were read by immunoSEQ multiplex PCR, and TCRdb kept only the in-frame ones, dropping some. The table has 200,000 to 250,000 clones, roughly four fifths seen once. Specimen: peripheral blood. The receptors stem from a woman between 40 and 55 years old with acute or convalescent COVID-19.

This sequence joins TRBV14 and TRBJ2-7; TRBD1 aligns across 7 bases. Germline V gives CDR1 SGHDN, CDR2 FVKESK. Trimming took 2 bases from V and 3 from J; bases not matched to a gene: 7. The CDR3 runs 15 residues. CDR3 coding DNA: TGTGCCAGCAGCCAAAGGCCGACAGGGAACTACGAGCAGTACTTC. Protein: CASSQRPTGNYEQYF.

This chain connects TRBV27 to TRBJ2-7; 16 positions agree with TRBD2. CDR3 length equals 17 residues. V gave up 5 bases and J gave up 1 base; unmatched junction bases: 5. Germline CDR1 and CDR2: MNHEY and SMNVEV (reference sequence). CDR3 amino acids: CASSHGTSGRASYEQYF. DNA for the CDR3: TGTGCCAGCAGTCACGGGACTAGCGGGAGGGCTTCCTACGAGCAGTACTTC.

The chain has TRBV6-5 and TRBJ2-3; TRBD2 matches 12 bases. J gave up 9 bases and V 8 bases, and 12 bases lay outside the gene matches. The germline gives CDR1 MNHEY, CDR2 SVGAGI. The CDR3 is made up of 15 amino acids. The CDR3 bases are TGTGCCAGCGAACGGACTAGCGGGGTAGGTTCGACGCAGTATTTT. It yields the protein CASERTSGVGSTQYF.

The chain joins TRBV7-3 to TRBJ2-3, with TRBD2 matching 8 bases. With 4 bases clipped from V and 6 bases from J, the junction kept 6 bases outside the gene matches. CDR1 is SGHTA, CDR2 FQGTGA, per germline. The CDR3 is made up of 14 amino acids. The CDR3 protein is CASSYGLATDTQYF. CDR3 coding DNA: TGTGCCAGCAGCTACGGACTAGCTACCGATACGCAGTATTTT.

DNA of the CDR3: TGTGCCAGTAGTTCCCGCAGTACTGGAAACACCATATATTTT. This encodes CASSSRSTGNTIYF. The genes are TRBV19 and TRBJ1-3; the D is unclear. Germline V gives CDR1 LNHDA, CDR2 SQIVND (reference sequence). Between the trimmed V and J ends, which lost 5 bases and 2 bases, there was a span of 10 bases. The CDR3 extends over 14 amino acids.

The chain is built from TRBV19 and TRBJ1-3; the match to TRBD1 covers 9 bases. After removal of 5 bases from V and 4 bases from J, the junction contained 6 bases not matched to a gene. The CDR3 extends over 15 amino acids. CDR1 and CDR2 (germline): LNHDA, SQIVND (reference sequence). The CDR3 spells CASSVTGGPGNTIYF. For the CDR3, the DNA is TGTGCCAGTAGTGTTACAGGGGGCCCAGGAAACACCATATATTTT.

The V and J genes are TRBV6-6 and TRBJ1-6; possible D gene TRBD1, 5 bases. The CDR3 is 13 amino acids. CDR1 MNHNY and CDR2 SVGAGI come from the germline V gene (reference sequence). The germline V and J ends were trimmed by 6 bases and 8 bases, with 11 bases remaining between them. The CDR3 region has the DNA TGTGCCAGCAGGCAGGGTTTTGATTCACCCCTCCACTTT. Its protein product is CASRQGFDSPLHF.

The V call is TRBV2, the J call TRBJ1-2; the D is unclear. The CDR3 runs to 12 residues. Germline lookup yields CDR1 SNHLY and CDR2 FYNNEI. Trimming left V 3 bases short and J 8 bases short, with 10 bases between. CDR3 sequence (DNA): TGTGCCAGCAGTGAGTACGGGGAAGGCTACACCTTC. As protein: CASSEYGEGYTF.

The V call is TRBV11-3, the J call TRBJ2-1; 7 bases agree with TRBD1. The V gene's germline CDR1 is SGHNT and CDR2 YENEEA. This CDR3 contains 13 residues. The J segment lost 9 bases and the V segment lost 5 bases, leaving 7 bases of the junction unmatched. The CDR3 bases are TGTGCCAGCAGCACGACAGGGAAGGGTGAGCAGTTCTTC. Translated: CASSTTGKGEQFF.

The chain joins TRBV5-5 to TRBJ1-3; D unclear. The CDR3 loop spans 16 amino acids. With 3 bases removed from V and 1 base from J, the gap between germline ends came to 14 bases. Looked up from germline, CDR1 is SGHKS and CDR2 is YYEKEE (reference sequence). CDR3 nucleotides: TGTGCCAGCAGCTCCCAGTGGAGTACATCTGGAAACACCATATATTTT. Residues: CASSSQWSTSGNTIYF. The whole variable domain, remainder taken from reference TRBV5-5 and TRBJ1-3, is DAGVTQSPTHLIKTRGQQVTLRCSPISGHKSVSWYQQVLGQGPQFIFQYYEKEERGRGNFPDRFSARQFPNYSSELNVNALLLGDSALYLCASSSQWSTSGNTIYFGEGSWLTVV.

The chain combines TRBV4-1 with TRBJ1-1, with 10 bases aligning to TRBD1. CDR3 length: 14 amino acids. CDR1 is MGHRA and CDR2 is YSYEKL in the germline V gene. J lost 10 bases, V lost 3 bases, and 8 bases had no gene match. The CDR3 DNA reads as TGCGCCAGCAGCCAGCCCGACAGGGGGCAGGGAGCTTTCTTT. Translating gives CASSQPDRGQGAFF.

Turning to this clone: A much larger clone differs by one base, so this may be a read error. The sample contains more than one DNA sequence encoding this CDR3. The V and J genes are TRBV19 and TRBJ1-1; 7 bases match TRBD1. This CDR3 is built from 16 residues. Germline loops: CDR1 LNHDA, CDR2 SQIVND (reference sequence). The CDR3 nucleotides read TGTGCTAGTAGTAAACAGACAGGGAGAATGAACACTGAAGCTTTCTTT. Translation: CASSKQTGRMNTEAFF.

This clone was seen only a few times. This rearrangement joins TRBV18 to TRBJ1-5; maybe TRBD1 (5 bases). V was clipped by 3 bases and J by 7 bases, with 13 bases between them. The CDR3 has 14 residues. Per germline, CDR1 KGHSH and CDR2 LQKENI. Written as DNA, the CDR3 is TGTGCCAGCTCACCTCAGGGATCGTACCAGCCCCAGCATTTT. It is translated as CASSPQGSYQPQHF. Full variable domain (remainder filled in from reference TRBV18 and TRBJ1-5): NAGVMQNPRHLVRRRGQEARLRCSPMKGHSHVYWYRQLPEEGLKFMVYLQKENIIDESGMPKERFSAEFPKEGPSILRIQQVVRGDSAAYFCASSPQGSYQPQHFGDGTRLSIL.

This clone was picked up one time. This chain joins TRBV29-1 and TRBJ1-4; D is perhaps TRBD1 (6 bases). Germline V gene data show CDR1 as SQVTM and CDR2 as ANQGSEA. The CDR3 is made up of 14 amino acids. The germline V and J ends were trimmed by 8 bases and 8 bases, with 21 bases remaining between them. The CDR3 nucleotides read TGCAGCTGCGGGGGTAGACAGGTAAGGGAAAAACTGTTTTTT. This codes for CSCGGRQVREKLFF.

The J gene is TRBJ2-1, the V gene TRBV24-1; TRBD2 might be the D (5 bases). From germline, CDR1 is KGHDR and CDR2 SFDVKD. The V gene lost 3 bases and the J gene lost 10 bases, with 18 bases spanning the gap. CDR3 length: 15 amino acids. CDR3: CATSDVKQLVGEQFF. CDR3 bases: TGTGCCACCAGTGATGTTAAACAACTAGTTGGCGAGCAGTTCTTC.